Here is one T cell receptor (beta chain) with its context. The TCR beta repertoire was assessed by survey-level immunoSEQ sequencing. Generated by immunoSEQ multiplex PCR, the TCRdb table keeps only in-frame clones and is missing some. The data hold 68,000 or so clones, with 85% to 95% observed a single time. The germline gives CDR1 LGHNA, CDR2 YSLEER. J lost 10 bases, V lost 1 base, and 10 bases had no gene match. The CDR3 totals 16 residues. This sequence originates from a man aged 40-49 years with rheumatoid arthritis. V is TRBV4-3 and J is TRBJ1-4; TRBD1 aligns across 9 bases. Sequenced sample: PBMCs. The CDR3 DNA sequence: TGCGCCAGCAGCCAAGGCCCGGGACAGGGCCTCGGAAAACTGTTTTTT. Its protein product is CASSQGPGQGLGKLFF.